This T cell receptor beta chain is drawn from a study of breast tumors, draining lymph nodes, adjacent tissues. Each CDR3 protein is one row after TCRdb ran MiXCR on the multiplex PCR reads. The sample consists of 290,000 or so distinct CDR3 sequences, about 33% of them appearing once. The CDR3 extends over 14 amino acids. Trimming pared 4 bases from V and 3 bases from J, leaving 10 bases between. Germline V gene lookup returns CDR1 SGHRS and CDR2 YFSETQ. Points on this clonotype: Its antigen is not identified.

Points from the study as a whole: Luminal-like breast cancer showed significantly higher tumor–nontumor repertoire similarity than basal-like. Tumor repertoires ranked between lymph nodes and nontumor tissue in diversity, with V and J gene preferences. The data were judged consistent with most tumor T cells coming from lymph node and expanding in tumor.

Axillary draining lymph nodes of breast cancer patients supplied the node samples. This rearrangement joins TRBV5-1 to TRBJ1-4, with D tentatively TRBD1 (5 bases). The sequence was obtained from a female donor with breast cancer. Some clones in this sample may be carry-over from other donors' samples. The sequenced sample was axillary lymph node tissue. This CDR3 is CASSPWGANEKLFF. The CDR3 nucleotides are TGCGCCAGCAGCCCCTGGGGGGCTAATGAAAAACTGTTTTTT. Full variable domain (remainder filled in from reference TRBV5-1 and TRBJ1-4): KAGVTQTPRYLIKTRGQQVTLSCSPISGHRSVSWYQQTPGQGLQFLFEYFSETQRNKGNFPGRFSGRQFSNSRSEMNVSTLELGDSALYLCASSPWGANEKLFFGSGTQLSVL.